This TCR beta chain was captured in a study of PD-L1 blockade in urothelial cancer. For the study at large: At 3 weeks after treatment start (second dose) and again at 6 weeks, blood was analyzed.

This clone was counted a few times. The CDR3 sequence is 14 residues long. V lost 3 bases and J lost 2, with 11 bases in between. The V gene's germline CDR1 is LGHNA and CDR2 YNFKEQ. Urothelial carcinoma affected the patients, and it was locally advanced or metastatic. Individual patients had between 1 and 8 samples, taken pretreatment and on-treatment. Profiled with immunoSEQ multiplex PCR; TCRdb holds only in-frame clones, not every one. Found here are around 40,000 clones, roughly 91% of them singletons; the top ten hold 1.5% to 2.5%. The TCR was taken from a man in his sixties with urothelial cancer. The sequencing used PBMCs, collected around atezolizumab (anti-PD-L1) treatment. The V gene is TRBV4-2, the J gene TRBJ2-7, with TRBD2 as a possible D gene (5 bases). CDR3 in DNA: TGTGCCAGCAGCCAGCAACTAGGTCCCTACGAGCAGTACTTC. Its translation is CASSQQLGPYEQYF.